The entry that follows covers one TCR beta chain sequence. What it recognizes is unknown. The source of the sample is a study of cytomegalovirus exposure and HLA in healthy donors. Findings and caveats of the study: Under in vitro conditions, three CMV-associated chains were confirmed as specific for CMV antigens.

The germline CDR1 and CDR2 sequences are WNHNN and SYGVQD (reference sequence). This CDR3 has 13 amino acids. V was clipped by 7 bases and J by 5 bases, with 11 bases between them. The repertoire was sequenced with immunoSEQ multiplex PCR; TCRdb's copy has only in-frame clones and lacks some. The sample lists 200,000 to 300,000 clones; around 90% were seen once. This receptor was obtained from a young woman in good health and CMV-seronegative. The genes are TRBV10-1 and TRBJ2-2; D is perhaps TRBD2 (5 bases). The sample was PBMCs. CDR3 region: CASILGVTGELFF. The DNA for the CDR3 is TGCGCCAGCATCCTGGGAGTGACCGGGGAGCTGTTTTTT.